This TCR beta chain comes out of a study of control samples from healthy donors and cancer patients. Trimming stripped 8 bases from V and 5 bases from J, with 21 bases between. CDR3 length equals 15 residues. Germline CDR1 is MNHEY and CDR2 is SMNVEV (reference sequence). Profiling relied on immunoSEQ multiplex PCR, and the TCRdb table lists in-frame clones only, not all of them. The table shows roughly 130,000 clones, with roughly 91% occurring only once. The chain links TRBV27 to TRBJ2-5; D gene ambiguous. Specimen: PBMCs. The clonotype originates from a man in his fifties with head and neck cancer. The CDR3 region is CASGKGWSARETQYF. The CDR3 coding sequence is TGTGCCAGCGGAAAGGGTTGGAGCGCACGGGAGACCCAGTACTTC.